Listed below are T cell receptor beta chains from one sample, sequenced in a study of PD-1 blockade in mismatch repair-deficient tumors. Assay: immunoSEQ multiplex PCR; the TCRdb copy retains only in-frame clones and omits some. The sample yields 15,000 to 20,000 clones, over 75% seen once. The specimen was PBMCs, collected roughly 23 weeks after starting pembrolizumab. These receptors came from an adult with mismatch repair-deficient cancer. CDR3s include the opening cysteine and the closing phenylalanine or tryptophan. Each record gives: V gene, clone size, J gene, D gene, CDR3 DNA, CDR3 protein. The D gene is left open where the match is weak. Rows may omit the clone size; those that give it use once, few, many or a size class.

v_call: TRBV28; clone_size: -; j_call: TRBJ2-4; d_call: TRBD2; cdr3_nt: TGTGCCAGCAGTCCCACCTCAGCGGGAGGGGGCATTCAGTACTTC; cdr3_aa: CASSPTSAGGGIQYF
v_call: TRBV28; clone_size: -; j_call: TRBJ1-1; d_call: -; cdr3_nt: TGTGCCAGCTCTTGGGGGCGTTACACTGAAGCTTTCTTT; cdr3_aa: CASSWGRYTEAFF
v_call: TRBV2; clone_size: few; j_call: TRBJ2-7; d_call: TRBD2; cdr3_nt: TGTGCCAGCAGTGAAACCAGCGGGAGGCCTACCTACGAGCAGTACTTC; cdr3_aa: CASSETSGRPTYEQYF
v_call: TRBV5-1; clone_size: -; j_call: TRBJ1-4; d_call: TRBD1; cdr3_nt: TGCGCCAGCAGCTTGACAGGGGGGACTAATGAAAAACTGTTTTTT; cdr3_aa: CASSLTGGTNEKLFF
v_call: TRBV5-5; clone_size: -; j_call: TRBJ1-2; d_call: TRBD1; cdr3_nt: TGTGCCAGCAGCTTGTGGGGGACAGGCTATGGCTACACCTTC; cdr3_aa: CASSLWGTGYGYTF
v_call: TRBV7-2; clone_size: -; j_call: TRBJ2-3; d_call: -; cdr3_nt: TGTGCCAGCAGCCGGGAGTTACGAGATACGCAGTATTTT; cdr3_aa: CASSRELRDTQYF
v_call: TRBV6-1; clone_size: -; j_call: TRBJ1-2; d_call: -; cdr3_nt: TGTGCCAGCAGTGTTGGATCCCGGGCCGCGGGAGGCTACACCTTC; cdr3_aa: CASSVGSRAAGGYTF
v_call: TRBV5-4; clone_size: -; j_call: TRBJ2-5; d_call: -; cdr3_nt: TGTGCCAGCAGCTTGCGTCTAGTCGGCAAAGAGACCCAGTACTTC; cdr3_aa: CASSLRLVGKETQYF
v_call: TRBV5-1; clone_size: few; j_call: TRBJ2-7; d_call: -; cdr3_nt: TGCGCCAGCAGCTTGGCTTCGGGAACCTACGAGCAGTACTTC; cdr3_aa: CASSLASGTYEQYF
v_call: TRBV19; clone_size: -; j_call: TRBJ2-7; d_call: -; cdr3_nt: TGTGCCAGTCAGGAGGGGGAGGGCTACGAGCAGTACTTC; cdr3_aa: CASQEGEGYEQYF
v_call: TRBV21-1; clone_size: -; j_call: TRBJ1-5; d_call: -; cdr3_nt: TGTGCCAGCAGCAAAGGGGGACAGCAGCCCCAGCATTTT; cdr3_aa: CASSKGGQQPQHF
v_call: TRBV5-1; clone_size: -; j_call: TRBJ1-1; d_call: -; cdr3_nt: TGCGCCAGCAGCTTGGGAGTGACACCGAACACTGAAGCTTTCTTT; cdr3_aa: CASSLGVTPNTEAFF
v_call: TRBV5-1; clone_size: once; j_call: TRBJ1-1; d_call: TRBD1; cdr3_nt: TGCGCCAGCAGCTTGGCGACAGGGGGCACTGAAGCTTTCTTT; cdr3_aa: CASSLATGGTEAFF
v_call: TRBV5-6; clone_size: -; j_call: TRBJ1-5; d_call: -; cdr3_nt: TGTGCCAGCAGCTTGCTGGCCAGGGGAAACAATCAGCCCCAGCATTTT; cdr3_aa: CASSLLARGNNQPQHF
v_call: TRBV28; clone_size: -; j_call: TRBJ1-4; d_call: TRBD1; cdr3_nt: TGTGCCAGCAGTTTACCACAGGGGGCCGGTAATGAAAAACTGTTTTTT; cdr3_aa: CASSLPQGAGNEKLFF
v_call: TRBV7-8; clone_size: -; j_call: TRBJ2-1; d_call: TRBD2; cdr3_nt: TGTGCCAGCAGCCCTGGACTAGTTTCGATATTCGAGCAGTTCTTC; cdr3_aa: CASSPGLVSIFEQFF
v_call: TRBV9; clone_size: -; j_call: TRBJ2-1; d_call: -; cdr3_nt: TGTGCCAGCAGCGTAGATTCGTACTCCTACAATGAGCAGTTCTTC; cdr3_aa: CASSVDSYSYNEQFF
v_call: TRBV27; clone_size: -; j_call: TRBJ1-1; d_call: -; cdr3_nt: TGTGCCAGCAGTTTGAAGTGGCTGAACACTGAAGCTTTCTTT; cdr3_aa: CASSLKWLNTEAFF